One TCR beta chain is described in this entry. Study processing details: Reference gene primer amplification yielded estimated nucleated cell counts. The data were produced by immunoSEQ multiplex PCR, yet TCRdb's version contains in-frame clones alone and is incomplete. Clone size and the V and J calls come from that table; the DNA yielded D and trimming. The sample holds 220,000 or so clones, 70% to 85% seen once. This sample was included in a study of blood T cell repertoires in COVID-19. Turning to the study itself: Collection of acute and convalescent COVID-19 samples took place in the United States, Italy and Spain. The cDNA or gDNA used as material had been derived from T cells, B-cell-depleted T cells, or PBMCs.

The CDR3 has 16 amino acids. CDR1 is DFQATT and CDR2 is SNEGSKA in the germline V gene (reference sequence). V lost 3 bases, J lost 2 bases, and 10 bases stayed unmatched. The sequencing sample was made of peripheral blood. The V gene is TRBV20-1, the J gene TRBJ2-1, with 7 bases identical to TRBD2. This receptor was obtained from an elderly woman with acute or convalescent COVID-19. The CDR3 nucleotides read TGCAGTGCTAGTGGGGCGGGAGATCAAACCTACAATGAGCAGTTCTTC. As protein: CSASGAGDQTYNEQFF.